The 23 T cell receptor beta chains below all came from one sample that was sequenced in a study of blood T cell repertoires in COVID-19 (TCRdb year 2020). Libraries were built with the immunoSEQ multiplex PCR assay. TCRdb re-hosts the immuneACCESS table, in-frame sequences only. Its copies lack some clones; in the studies checked, an unresolved V gene accounts for under half of them, and the cause for the rest is not known. This sample lists about 110,000 clones; just over 75% were detected once. The ten largest clones capture about 3.7% of the sample. The sequencing input was peripheral blood. All receptors derive from a woman older than 75 with acute or convalescent COVID-19.

CDR3 bases: TGTGCCTGGAGTTCGGGGGTAGGGACTGAAGCTTTCTTT. This encodes CAWSSGVGTEAFF. This chain connects TRBV30 to TRBJ1-1, with D maybe TRBD1 (5 bases). Trimming took off 2 bases at V and 5 bases at J, with 12 bases between the two ends. The CDR3 is made up of 13 amino acids. From germline, CDR1 is GTSNPN and CDR2 SVGIG (reference sequence).

This chain's CDR3 is CASRDFYEQYF. The CDR3 DNA reads as TGTGCCAGCCGGGACTTCTACGAGCAGTACTTC. The rearrangement links TRBV28 to TRBJ2-7; perhaps TRBD2 as D (6 bases). This CDR3 is built from 11 residues. Germline V lookup: CDR1 MDHEN, CDR2 SYDVKM. The germline V and J ends were trimmed by 8 bases and 3 bases, with 8 bases remaining between them.

The chain combines TRBV19 with TRBJ1-2; D perhaps matches TRBD1 (5 bases). Germline V gives CDR1 LNHDA, CDR2 SQIVND (reference sequence). This CDR3 comprises 14 residues. Deletions cut 6 bases from V and 8 bases from J, with 19 bases between. The CDR3 DNA reads TGTGCCAGTAGCTATGAAGGGGCATCGAGAGGCTACACCTTC. Its translation is CASSYEGASRGYTF.

This chain connects TRBV7-5 to TRBJ1-5; the table calls TRBD1, which could not be checked here. TRBV7-5 corresponds to a pseudogene. This CDR3 region has 14 residues. Here the CDR3 reads CVRRPGTDNQPQHF. The CDR3 DNA reads as TGTGTCAGAAGGCCCGGGACAGACAATCAGCCCCAGCATTTT.

The V and J genes are TRBV11-2 and TRBJ2-7; the match to TRBD1 covers 7 bases. Germline V gives CDR1 SGHAT, CDR2 FQNNGV. The ends lost 5 bases at V and 5 bases at J; junction bases unmatched: 6. The CDR3 consists of 13 residues. CDR3 sequence: CASSPGTAHEQYF. CDR3 sequence (DNA): TGTGCCAGCAGCCCCGGGACAGCCCACGAGCAGTACTTC.

This chain links TRBV3-1 (or the pseudogene TRBV3-2) with TRBJ2-7; 10 nucleotides align to TRBD1. Germline CDR1 LGHDT, CDR2 YNNKEL (reference sequence). After removal of 6 bases from V and 3 bases from J, the junction contained 5 bases not matched to a gene. The CDR3 consists of 14 residues. The CDR3 reads CASRGQGVNYEQYF. The DNA for the CDR3 is TGTGCCAGCAGAGGACAGGGGGTTAACTACGAGCAGTACTTC.

The J gene is TRBJ1-5, the V gene TRBV19; TRBD1 matches 7 bases. J gave up 1 base and V 9 bases, and 3 bases lay outside the gene matches. The CDR3 has 13 amino acids. Per germline, CDR1 LNHDA and CDR2 SQIVND (reference sequence). DNA for the CDR3: TGTGCCAGCGACAGGGACAGCAATCAGCCCCAGCATTTT. Translation gives CASDRDSNQPQHF. Full variable domain (remainder filled in from reference TRBV19 and TRBJ1-5): DGGITQSPKYLFRKEGQNVTLSCEQNLNHDAMYWYRQDPGQGLRLIYYSQIVNDFQKGDIAEGYSVSREKKESFPLTVTSAQKNPTAFYLCASDRDSNQPQHFGDGTRLSIL.

The rearrangement links TRBV5-1 to TRBJ2-5; TRBD1 is a possible D gene (6 bases). Trimming removed 5 bases from V and 4 bases from J, with 15 bases in between. CDR1 SGHRS and CDR2 YFSETQ come from the germline V gene. The CDR3 is 14 amino acids. For the CDR3, the DNA is TGCGCCAGCAGGTCAACAGGGCGGTCAGAGACCCAGTACTTC. This gives the protein CASRSTGRSETQYF.

This CDR3 is CASSTPGTGLNEQFF. In DNA form, the CDR3 reads TGTGCCAGCAGTACCCCCGGGACAGGGTTAAATGAGCAGTTCTTC. This sequence joins TRBV28 and TRBJ2-1; 9 positions agree with TRBD1. This CDR3 comprises 15 residues. CDR1 and CDR2 (germline): MDHEN, SYDVKM. V was pared by 5 bases and J by 7 bases, with 9 bases of the junction left unmatched. Based on the CDR3 plus reference TRBV28 and TRBJ2-1, the full variable domain is DVKVTQSSRYLVKRTGEKVFLECVQDMDHENMFWYRQDPGLGLRLIYFSYDVKMKEKGDIPEGYSVSREKKERFSLILESASTNQTSMYLCASSTPGTGLNEQFFGPGTRLTVL.

This clone occurred a few times. The chain employs TRBV5-1 and TRBJ2-2; maybe TRBD2 (6 bases). Germline loops: CDR1 SGHRS, CDR2 YFSETQ. Trimming shortened V by 1 base and J by 0 bases, and 10 bases separated the two germline ends. This CDR3 has 16 residues. The CDR3 nucleotides are TGCGCCAGCAGCTTGATGCAGCGGGCGAACACCGGGGAGCTGTTTTTT. Translating it yields CASSLMQRANTGELFF.

The V gene is TRBV5-5, the J gene TRBJ2-5; 7 nucleotides line up with TRBD1. The CDR3 runs to 15 residues. The V and J ends lost 4 bases and 5 bases, in that order; junction bases with no gene match: 11. The germline gives CDR1 SGHKS, CDR2 YYEKEE (reference sequence). CDR3 DNA: TGTGCCAGCAGCGCACCGGGACAGAGGGGGGAGACCCAGTACTTC. Its protein is CASSAPGQRGETQYF.

The chain joins TRBV24-1 to TRBJ2-1; 7 nucleotides agree with TRBD1. V was pared by 0 bases and J by 0 bases, with 4 bases of the junction left unmatched. The germline gives CDR1 KGHDR, CDR2 SFDVKD. This CDR3 has 17 residues. CDR3 sequence: CATSDLGQVGSYNEQFF. The CDR3 DNA is TGTGCCACCAGTGATTTGGGACAGGTGGGCTCCTACAATGAGCAGTTCTTC.

The chain combines TRBV5-1 with TRBJ2-3, with 7 bases identical to TRBD1. V was clipped by 3 bases and J by 0 bases; unmatched bases: 4. CDR3 size: 15 residues. CDR1 SGHRS and CDR2 YFSETQ come from the germline V gene. The CDR3 sequence: CASSSGQPSTDTQYF. The DNA for the CDR3 is TGCGCCAGCAGCTCGGGACAGCCTAGCACAGATACGCAGTATTTT.

This clone turned up a few times. The chain has TRBV28 and TRBJ1-6, with TRBD1 matching over 7 bases. Losses at the gene ends were 6 bases for V and 10 bases for J; bases not matched to a gene: 9. CDR1 and CDR2 (germline): MDHEN, SYDVKM. This CDR3 comprises 14 residues. The CDR3 sequence is CASRLGQYDSPLHF. CDR3 nucleotides: TGTGCCAGCAGACTGGGACAGTATGACTCACCCCTCCACTTT. Looking up the rest from reference TRBV28 and TRBJ1-6 gives the full variable domain: DVKVTQSSRYLVKRTGEKVFLECVQDMDHENMFWYRQDPGLGLRLIYFSYDVKMKEKGDIPEGYSVSREKKERFSLILESASTNQTSMYLCASRLGQYDSPLHFGNGTRLTVT.

This chain joins TRBV29-1 and TRBJ1-1; D gene unclear. The ends were cut back, 2 bases at V and 1 base at J, with 8 bases in the middle. There are 13 residues in the CDR3. Per germline, CDR1 SQVTM and CDR2 ANQGSEA. This CDR3 reads CSVEMGRNTEAFF. CDR3 nucleotide sequence: TGCAGCGTTGAAATGGGCCGGAACACTGAAGCTTTCTTT.

This clone was seen a few times. This CDR3 is CASSLTSGMVGELFF. DNA of the CDR3: TGTGCCAGCAGCTTGACTAGCGGGATGGTCGGGGAGCTGTTTTTT. This chain joins TRBV5-6 and TRBJ2-2; 10 bases agree with TRBD2. V was clipped by 1 base and J by 7 bases; unmatched bases: 4. This CDR3 comprises 15 residues. Germline V gives CDR1 SGHDT, CDR2 YYEEEE.

The rearrangement uses TRBV7-2 and TRBJ1-3, with a possible D match to TRBD1 (5 bases). The V end lost 0 bases, the J end lost 4 bases, and 16 bases lay between the germline ends. The CDR3 is 17 amino acids. CDR1 is SGHTA and CDR2 is FQGNSA in the germline V gene. The CDR3 DNA sequence: TGTGCCAGCAGCTTAGCGTGGGGGGTAGAGTCGGGAAACACCATATATTTT. Its protein product is CASSLAWGVESGNTIYF. Full variable domain (remainder filled in from reference TRBV7-2 and TRBJ1-3): GAGVSQSPSNKVTEKGKDVELRCDPISGHTALYWYRQSLGQGLEFLIYFQGNSAPDKSGLPSDRFSAERTGGSVSTLTIQRTQQEDSAVYLCASSLAWGVESGNTIYFGEGSWLTVV.

The chain carries TRBV7-9 and TRBJ2-5; maybe TRBD1 (6 bases). Germline CDR1 reads SEHNR; CDR2 reads FQNEAQ (reference sequence). This CDR3 has 15 amino acids. V was clipped by 5 bases and J by 5 bases, with 18 bases between them. The CDR3 loop reads CASSPAPDSLETQYF. For the CDR3, the DNA is TGTGCCAGCAGCCCTGCTCCGGACAGTTTGGAGACCCAGTACTTC.

The chain carries TRBV30 and TRBJ2-2; TRBD1 matches 9 bases. The germline gives CDR1 GTSNPN, CDR2 SVGIG (reference sequence). The CDR3 totals 13 residues. V dropped 6 bases and J dropped 3; count of bases not matched to a gene: 2. The DNA for the CDR3 is TGTGCCTGCGGGACAGGGTACACCGGGGAGCTGTTTTTT. Translating it yields CACGTGYTGELFF.

This chain joins TRBV12-3 or TRBV12-4 and TRBJ1-6; maybe TRBD1 (6 bases). V was shortened by 5 bases and J by 10 bases, with 12 bases between the two germline ends. The length of the CDR3 is 13 residues. The CDR3 coding sequence is TGTGCCAGCAGTCCACAGGGACAATCACCCCTCCACTTT. Protein product: CASSPQGQSPLHF.

This rearrangement joins TRBV30 to TRBJ2-7, with D possibly being TRBD2 (6 bases). CDR3 length: 13 amino acids. Germline loops: CDR1 GTSNPN, CDR2 SVGIG (reference sequence). Trimming removed 2 bases from V and 6 bases from J, with 14 bases in between. CDR3 amino acids: CAWSLGGTSEQYF. The DNA for the CDR3 is TGTGCCTGGAGTCTTGGGGGGACGTCCGAGCAGTACTTC.

This clone was observed a handful of times. V gene TRBV9 combines with J gene TRBJ2-7; TRBD1 is a possible D gene (6 bases). CDR1 and CDR2 (germline): SGDLS, YYNGEE. The V and J ends lost 6 bases and 6 bases respectively, with 19 bases between them. CDR3 length: 14 residues. This CDR3 reads CASIGYRAASEQYF. DNA of the CDR3: TGTGCCAGCATCGGATACAGGGCTGCCTCCGAGCAGTACTTC.

The gene calls are TRBV6-5 and TRBJ2-5; 11 bases are a match to TRBD2. J gave up 3 bases and V 6 bases, and 6 bases lay outside the gene matches. The length of the CDR3 is 15 residues. Germline V gives CDR1 MNHEY, CDR2 SVGAGI. CDR3 coding DNA: TGTGCCAGCAGGAGGGGTAGCGGGGGGGAAGAGACCCAGTACTTC. It yields the protein CASRRGSGGEETQYF.